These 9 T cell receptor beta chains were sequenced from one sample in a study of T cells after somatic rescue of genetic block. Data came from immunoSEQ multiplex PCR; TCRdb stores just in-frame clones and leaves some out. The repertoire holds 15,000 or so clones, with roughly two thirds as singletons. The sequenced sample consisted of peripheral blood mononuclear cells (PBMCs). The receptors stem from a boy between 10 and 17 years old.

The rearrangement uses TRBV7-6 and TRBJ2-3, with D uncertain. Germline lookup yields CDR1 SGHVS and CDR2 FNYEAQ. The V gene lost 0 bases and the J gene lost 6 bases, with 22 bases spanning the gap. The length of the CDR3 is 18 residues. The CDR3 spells CASSLAIALVGWYDTQYF. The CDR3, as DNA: TGTGCCAGCAGCTTAGCGATCGCCCTAGTTGGGTGGTACGATACGCAGTATTTT.

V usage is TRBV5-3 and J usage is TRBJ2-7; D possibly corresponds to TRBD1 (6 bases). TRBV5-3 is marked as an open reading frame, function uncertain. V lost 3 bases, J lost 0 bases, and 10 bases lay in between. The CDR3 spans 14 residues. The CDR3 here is CARSSRQVSYEQYF. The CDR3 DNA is TGTGCCAGAAGCTCGAGACAGGTCTCCTACGAGCAGTACTTC.

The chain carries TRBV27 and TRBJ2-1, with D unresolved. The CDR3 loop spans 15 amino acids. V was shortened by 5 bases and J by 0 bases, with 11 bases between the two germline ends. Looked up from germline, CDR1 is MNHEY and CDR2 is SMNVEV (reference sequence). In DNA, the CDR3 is TGTGCCAGCAGTCCCTCACGGAGCTCCTACAATGAGCAGTTCTTC. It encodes CASSPSRSSYNEQFF.

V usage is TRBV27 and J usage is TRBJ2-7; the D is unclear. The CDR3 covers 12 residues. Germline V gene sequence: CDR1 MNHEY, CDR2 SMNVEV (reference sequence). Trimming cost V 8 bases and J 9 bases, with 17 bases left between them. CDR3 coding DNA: TGTGCCAGCCAAGATTCCCCCCTTCGGCAGTACTTC. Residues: CASQDSPLRQYF.

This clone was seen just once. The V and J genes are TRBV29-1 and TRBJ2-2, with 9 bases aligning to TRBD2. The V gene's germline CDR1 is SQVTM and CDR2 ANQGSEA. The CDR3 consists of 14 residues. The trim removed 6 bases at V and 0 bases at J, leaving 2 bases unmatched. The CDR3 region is CSVSSGANTGELFF. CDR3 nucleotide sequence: TGCAGCGTCTCTAGCGGGGCGAACACCGGGGAGCTGTTTTTT.

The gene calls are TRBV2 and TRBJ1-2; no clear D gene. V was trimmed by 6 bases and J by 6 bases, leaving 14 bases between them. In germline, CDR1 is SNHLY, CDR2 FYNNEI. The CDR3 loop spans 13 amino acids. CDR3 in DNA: TGTGCCAGCAGGACTTCGGACTTGAATGGCTACACCTTC. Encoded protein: CASRTSDLNGYTF.

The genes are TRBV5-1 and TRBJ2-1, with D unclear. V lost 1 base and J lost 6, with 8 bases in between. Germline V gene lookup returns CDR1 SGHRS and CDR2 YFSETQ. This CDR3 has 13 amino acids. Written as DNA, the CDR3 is TGCGCCAGCAGCTTGACGGTTGTCAATGAGCAGTTCTTC. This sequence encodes CASSLTVVNEQFF.

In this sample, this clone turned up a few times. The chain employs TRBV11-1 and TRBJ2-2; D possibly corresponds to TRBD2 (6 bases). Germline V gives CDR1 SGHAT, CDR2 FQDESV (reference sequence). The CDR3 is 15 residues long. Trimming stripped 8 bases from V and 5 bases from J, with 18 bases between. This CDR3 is CASDPLSGSTGELFF. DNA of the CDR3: TGTGCCAGCGACCCTCTAAGCGGGTCTACCGGGGAGCTGTTTTTT.

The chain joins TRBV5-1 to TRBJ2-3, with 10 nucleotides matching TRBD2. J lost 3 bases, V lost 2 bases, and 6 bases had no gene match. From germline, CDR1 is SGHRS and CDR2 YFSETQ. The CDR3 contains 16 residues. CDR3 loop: CASSFSTSGVTDTQYF. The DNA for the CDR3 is TGCGCCAGCAGCTTTTCTACTAGCGGGGTTACAGATACGCAGTATTTT.